This T cell receptor beta chain emerged from a study of blood T cell repertoires in COVID-19. For the study at large: From T cells, B-cell-depleted T cells, or PBMCs came the material, which was cDNA or gDNA.

Here immunoSEQ multiplex PCR was the method, and the copy in TCRdb shows in-frame clones only, minus some. The table has 250,000 or so clones, just over 85% seen once; the top ten hold approximately 1.4%. The CDR3 covers 14 residues. Germline lookup yields CDR1 LGHNA and CDR2 YSLEER. V was pared by 4 bases and J by 3 bases, with 2 bases of the junction left unmatched. The V call is TRBV4-3, the J call TRBJ1-5, with 8 bases identical to TRBD1. This TCR derives from a man older than 75 with acute or convalescent COVID-19. Input material: peripheral blood. The CDR3 loop is CASSPDRANQPQHF. CDR3 sequence (DNA): TGCGCCAGCAGCCCGGACAGGGCCAATCAGCCCCAGCATTTT.